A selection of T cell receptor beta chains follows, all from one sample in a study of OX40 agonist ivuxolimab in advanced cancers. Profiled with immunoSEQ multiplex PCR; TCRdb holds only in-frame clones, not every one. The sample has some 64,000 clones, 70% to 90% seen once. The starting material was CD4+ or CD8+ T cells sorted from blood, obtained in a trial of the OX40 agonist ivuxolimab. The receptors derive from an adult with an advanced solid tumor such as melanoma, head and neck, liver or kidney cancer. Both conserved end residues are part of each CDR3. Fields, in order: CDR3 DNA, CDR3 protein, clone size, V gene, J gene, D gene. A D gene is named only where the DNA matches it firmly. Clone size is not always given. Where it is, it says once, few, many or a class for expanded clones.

TGTGCCAGCAGCGAACGGAGGGGCGTGGCCATCAACAATGAGCAGTTCTTC	CASSERRGVAINNEQFF	NA	TRBV14	TRBJ2-1	NA
TGCGCCAGCAGCCAAGAATCCTGGGTGGGAAACACCATATATTTT	CASSQESWVGNTIYF	few	TRBV4-3	TRBJ1-3	NA
TGCAGCGTCCGGACAGGCCGATTCACTGAAGCTTTCTTT	CSVRTGRFTEAFF	NA	TRBV29-1	TRBJ1-1	TRBD1
TGTGCCAGCAGCTCACGACGGACACGTGGAGGTGAAAAACTGTTTTTT	CASSSRRTRGGEKLFF	NA	TRBV5-4	TRBJ1-4	NA
TGTGCCAGCAGTCGCGGACAGGGTTACACCGGGGAGCTGTTTTTT	CASSRGQGYTGELFF	NA	TRBV27	TRBJ2-2	TRBD1
TGTGCCAGCAGCCTCGACAGGGGAGAAGCTTTCTTT	CASSLDRGEAFF	NA	TRBV9	TRBJ1-1	TRBD1
TGTGCCAGCAGCCAACTAGCGGGAGGGCTCAATGAGCAGTTCTTC	CASSQLAGGLNEQFF	NA	TRBV4-2	TRBJ2-1	TRBD2
TGTGCCAGCAGCGCTCGTGAAGGGGGCGGTTCTGGGGCCAACGTCCTGACTTTC	CASSAREGGGSGANVLTF	NA	TRBV9	TRBJ2-6	TRBD1
TGTGCCAGCAGCCCGCGGACCACCCCGGGAAACACCATATATTTT	CASSPRTTPGNTIYF	NA	TRBV7-2	TRBJ1-3	NA
TGTGCCAGCAGCTTGGAGTCGAACACTGAAGCTTTCTTT	CASSLESNTEAFF	NA	TRBV5-4	TRBJ1-1	NA
TGCAGTGCTTCGGACGTCTATCGCACCTTC	CSASDVYRTF	once	TRBV20-1	TRBJ1-2	NA
TGTGCCAGCAGTTACGTGGAAGAGACCCAGTACTTC	CASSYVEETQYF	few	TRBV2	TRBJ2-5	NA
TGCGCCAGCAGCTTGGTTCCGGGGGAGGGTGAAGCTTTCTTT	CASSLVPGEGEAFF	NA	TRBV5-1	TRBJ1-1	NA
TGTGCCAGTAGTGGACCGGAGGGGACAGGGTTCTCCTACGAGCAGTACTTC	CASSGPEGTGFSYEQYF	NA	TRBV19	TRBJ2-7	TRBD1
TGCGCCAGCAGTTCGGAGGGTGGCACCGGGGAGCTGTTTTTT	CASSSEGGTGELFF	NA	TRBV5-1	TRBJ2-2	NA
TGCGCCAGCAGCCAACGGGACCCAGGTTCACCCCTCCACTTT	CASSQRDPGSPLHF	NA	TRBV4-1	TRBJ1-6	NA
TGCGCCAGCAGCCAATACCTGAAGAGGCACGACACTGAAGCTTTCTTT	CASSQYLKRHDTEAFF	NA	TRBV4-1	TRBJ1-1	NA
TGTGCCAGCAGTTCCCCGGGACAGACCTACGAGCAGTACTTC	CASSSPGQTYEQYF	NA	TRBV21-1	TRBJ2-7	NA
TGCGCCAGCAGCTTGGGGGGCACAGATACGCAGTATTTT	CASSLGGTDTQYF	once	TRBV5-1	TRBJ2-3	NA
TGTGCCAGCAGCTTAGCCATCACCGGGGAGCTGTTTTTT	CASSLAITGELFF	once	TRBV11-2	TRBJ2-2	NA
TGCGCCAGCAGCTTGAACAATGAGCAGTTCTTC	CASSLNNEQFF	NA	TRBV5-1	TRBJ2-1	NA
TGTGCCATCAGTGATAGGGGAATGAACACTGAAGCTTTCTTT	CAISDRGMNTEAFF	NA	TRBV10-3	TRBJ1-1	NA
TGTGCCACCAGCAGAGTTGGGGATTTCACAGATACGCAGTATTTT	CATSRVGDFTDTQYF	few	TRBV15	TRBJ2-3	NA
TGTGCCAGCGGTTTGGCCGCAACCCCCTCTGGAAACACCATATATTTT	CASGLAATPSGNTIYF	NA	TRBV2	TRBJ1-3	NA
TGCGCCAGCAGCAGAAAACTATATGAGACCCAGTACTTC	CASSRKLYETQYF	NA	TRBV5-1	TRBJ2-5	NA
TGTGCCAGCAGTTACTCAGACAGGGGTCTCGCTGGCTACACCTTC	CASSYSDRGLAGYTF	NA	TRBV6-5	TRBJ1-2	TRBD1
TGTGCCAGCAGCGCCGGACGGAGCTCCTACAATGAGCAGTTCTTC	CASSAGRSSYNEQFF	NA	TRBV5-5	TRBJ2-1	NA
TGTGCCAGCAGCCGCTTAGGACAGGGGGGGTACACTGAAGCTTTCTTT	CASSRLGQGGYTEAFF	NA	TRBV5-4	TRBJ1-1	TRBD1
TGCGCCAGCAGCTTGGAAGGACAGAGGAACACTGAAGCTTTCTTT	CASSLEGQRNTEAFF	NA	TRBV5-1	TRBJ1-1	NA
TGTGCCAGCAGCCCAGCCATGGGCCACCTCAGTGAAAAACTGTTTTTT	CASSPAMGHLSEKLFF	NA	TRBV7-9	TRBJ1-4	NA
TGTGCCAGCAGCGTCCCCGGGGCCGGGGGTGAAGCTTTCTTT	CASSVPGAGGEAFF	NA	TRBV6-6	TRBJ1-1	NA
TGTGCCAGCAGTTATCGGACAGGGAATCAGCCCCAGCATTTT	CASSYRTGNQPQHF	NA	TRBV6-1	TRBJ1-5	TRBD1
TGTGCCAGCAGCGCGGGGGGTACCCAAGAGACCCAGTACTTC	CASSAGGTQETQYF	NA	TRBV7-9	TRBJ2-5	TRBD2
TGTGCCAGCAGCGCCAGACAGGGGTGGGCGAAAGAGACCCAGTACTTC	CASSARQGWAKETQYF	NA	TRBV7-9	TRBJ2-5	TRBD1
TGTGCCAGCAGCTTAAAGCAGGGGGCAGCAGTAGAGACCCAGTACTTC	CASSLKQGAAVETQYF	NA	TRBV7-3	TRBJ2-5	TRBD1
TGTGCCAGCTCCCCCCTCGGAGGGACCACTGAAGCTTTCTTT	CASSPLGGTTEAFF	NA	TRBV18	TRBJ1-1	NA
TGTGCCAGCAGCCGGACTCTCGGGGAGCTGTTTTTT	CASSRTLGELFF	NA	TRBV6-5	TRBJ2-2	NA
TGTGCCAGTAGTATAAGTAGCGGGTACCAAGAGACCCAGTACTTC	CASSISSGYQETQYF	NA	TRBV19	TRBJ2-5	TRBD2
TGTGCCAGCAGTGAATATTTTGGTCAGCCCCAGCATTTT	CASSEYFGQPQHF	NA	TRBV25-1	TRBJ1-5	NA
TGTTTCTTCGAGCCCGGAGGGACTAGCGGGAGGGCCTACGAGCAGTACTTC	CFFEPGGTSGRAYEQYF	NA	TRBV9	TRBJ2-7	TRBD2
TGTGCCAGCAGCCCTAGAACAGGGGCCAAAAACATTCAGTACTTC	CASSPRTGAKNIQYF	once	TRBV27	TRBJ2-4	NA
TGTGCCAGCAGCTCCCAGAGGAGGGACAGGGATGGCTATGGCTACACCTTC	CASSSQRRDRDGYGYTF	NA	TRBV7-3	TRBJ1-2	TRBD1
TGTGCCAGCAGCGGTCCCGGGACACAAGAGACCCAGTACTTC	CASSGPGTQETQYF	once	TRBV11-3	TRBJ2-5	NA
TGTGCCAGCAGTACCCCGGTGACTAATGAAAAACTGTTTTTT	CASSTPVTNEKLFF	NA	TRBV2	TRBJ1-4	NA
TGTGCCACTGTAGGGGCCTTCGAGCAGTACTTC	CATVGAFEQYF	once	TRBV6-5	TRBJ2-7	NA
TGTGCCAGCAGCTTAGAAAGGGGGTTTAAGCCCCAGCATTTT	CASSLERGFKPQHF	NA	TRBV7-2	TRBJ1-5	NA
TGTGCCAGCTCAGGGGGAACGGGACAGGGCCATGGCTACACCTTC	CASSGGTGQGHGYTF	NA	TRBV18	TRBJ1-2	TRBD1
TGTGCCTGGAGTTCAACAGGGGGCCGGGCCAACGTCCTGACTTTC	CAWSSTGGRANVLTF	once	TRBV30	TRBJ2-6	TRBD1
TGTGCCAGCAGTCCGGGACATAACTACAATGAGCAGTTCTTC	CASSPGHNYNEQFF	NA	TRBV27	TRBJ2-1	NA
TGTGCCAGCAGCGTAGCTACCAGGAACGTGGAGACCCAGTACTTC	CASSVATRNVETQYF	NA	TRBV9	TRBJ2-5	NA
TGTGCCAGCACCATTATTGGGGGGGTGAGCACTGAAGCTTTCTTT	CASTIIGGVSTEAFF	NA	TRBV4-2	TRBJ1-1	NA
NA	CASSTSGRGVGEQYF	NA	TRBV19	TRBJ2-7	NA
TGTGCCAGCAGCTTAGGTCCTAGCGGAGACTCCTACGAGCAGTACTTC	CASSLGPSGDSYEQYF	NA	TRBV7-2	TRBJ2-7	TRBD2
TGTGCCAGCAGTCGGCTCGGACAGGGGAGCGATAGCAATCAGCCCCAGCATTTT	CASSRLGQGSDSNQPQHF	NA	TRBV27	TRBJ1-5	TRBD1
TGTGCCAGCAGCTTAGCCCCGGACAGTGAGCAGTACTTC	CASSLAPDSEQYF	many	TRBV7-9	TRBJ2-7	NA
TGTGCCAGCAGCTCCAAGGGAGGCTACGAGCAGTACTTC	CASSSKGGYEQYF	NA	TRBV7-9	TRBJ2-7	NA
TGCGCCAGCAGCCAAGAGTGGAGGGAGACCCAGTACTTC	CASSQEWRETQYF	NA	TRBV4-3	TRBJ2-5	NA
TGTGCCAGCAGCTTAGGACAGGCAAGAGATACGCAGTATTTT	CASSLGQARDTQYF	NA	TRBV7-2	TRBJ2-3	NA
TGTGCCAGCAGCTTAGAGGTGGCGGTGATTGACTACGAGCAGTACTTC	CASSLEVAVIDYEQYF	NA	TRBV11-2	TRBJ2-7	NA